The 20 T cell receptor beta chains below come from one sample, sequenced in a study of T cell changes during pregnancy in multiple sclerosis. TCRdb's copy holds only in-frame clones and misses some; the assay was immunoSEQ multiplex PCR. The sample carries tens of thousands of clones, about 94% recorded once. The sample here was peripheral blood, taken after pregnancy. The source is a female donor in good health, enrolled as a control in a pregnancy study.

The J gene is TRBJ1-4, the V gene TRBV19, with 10 bases matching TRBD1. The ends lost 5 bases at V and 5 bases at J; junction bases unmatched: 8. The CDR3 consists of 16 residues. Germline CDR1 and CDR2: LNHDA and SQIVND (reference sequence). The CDR3 loop is CASSALTGGRNEKLFF. CDR3 in DNA: TGTGCCAGTAGTGCACTGACAGGGGGCAGGAATGAAAAACTGTTTTTT.

This clone has a single count. The V call is TRBV7-8, the J call TRBJ1-4; 10 positions agree with TRBD1. Germline lookup yields CDR1 SGHVS and CDR2 FQNEAQ. With V trimmed by 5 bases and J by 7 bases, 7 bases remained unmatched. The CDR3 runs 15 residues. This chain's CDR3 is CASSIPGTGVEKLFF. DNA of the CDR3: TGTGCCAGCAGCATCCCCGGGACAGGGGTTGAAAAACTGTTTTTT.

This chain uses TRBV2 with TRBJ2-7; 7 bases agree with TRBD1. Germline CDR1 and CDR2: SNHLY and FYNNEI. V lost 1 base and J lost 11; bases outside the gene matches: 11. There are 14 residues in the CDR3. The CDR3 loop reads CASSEDWTGLYKYF. In DNA form, the CDR3 reads TGTGCCAGCAGTGAAGACTGGACAGGCCTATATAAGTACTTC.

The V call is TRBV30, the J call TRBJ1-1; tentatively, D is TRBD1 (5 bases). The CDR3 consists of 11 residues. Germline V gives CDR1 GTSNPN, CDR2 SVGIG (reference sequence). V was cut by 4 bases and J by 3 bases, with 6 bases left in between. CDR3 loop: CAWTRDTEAFF. CDR3 sequence (DNA): TGTGCCTGGACCAGGGACACTGAAGCTTTCTTT.

In the case of this clone: The same CDR3 also results from other DNA sequences found in this sample. V and J are TRBV5-1 and TRBJ1-4; a weak D match, TRBD1 (6 bases). Trimming pared 0 bases from V and 8 bases from J, leaving 11 bases between. The CDR3 runs to 14 residues. Germline assignment: CDR1 SGHRS and CDR2 YFSETQ. As DNA, the CDR3 is TGCGCCAGCAGCTTGGCAGGGGTCGGGGAAAAACTGTTTTTT. Protein sequence: CASSLAGVGEKLFF.

This chain links TRBV19 with TRBJ2-1; 12 bases map to TRBD2. Trimming took 4 bases from V and 3 from J; bases not matched to a gene: 4. CDR3 length: 16 amino acids. Germline loops: CDR1 LNHDA, CDR2 SQIVND (reference sequence). CDR3 protein: CASSTRTSGNYNEQFF. CDR3 sequence (DNA): TGTGCCAGTAGTACCAGGACTAGCGGGAACTACAATGAGCAGTTCTTC.

The chain links TRBV2 to TRBJ2-3, with 7 nucleotides matching TRBD2. Germline-derived CDR1 and CDR2 are SNHLY and FYNNEI. The CDR3 runs to 14 residues. V lost 6 bases to trimming and J lost 0 bases; unmatched junction nucleotides: 3. The CDR3 protein is CASRRAGSTDTQYF. The DNA for the CDR3 is TGTGCCAGCAGGAGAGCGGGAAGCACAGATACGCAGTATTTT. Combining the CDR3 with reference TRBV2 and TRBJ2-3 gives the whole variable domain EPEVTQTPSHQVTQMGQEVILRCVPISNHLYFYWYRQILGQKVEFLVSFYNNEISEKSEIFDDQFSVERPDGSNFTLKIRSTKLEDSAMYFCASRRAGSTDTQYFGPGTRLTVL.

In this sample, this clone turned up once. The chain combines TRBV14 with TRBJ1-3; 11 bases align to TRBD1. Germline V gene lookup returns CDR1 SGHDN and CDR2 FVKESK. The V segment lost 5 bases and the J segment 0 bases; nucleotides outside the gene matches: 6. The CDR3 has 17 residues. CDR3: CASSYGTGGISGNTIYF. The CDR3 region has the DNA TGTGCCAGCAGCTACGGGACAGGGGGAATCTCTGGAAACACCATATATTTT.

This clone has only a few counts. The V call is TRBV6-5, the J call TRBJ1-5, with 11 nucleotides matching TRBD1. The length of the CDR3 is 13 residues. Germline trimming cut 4 bases from V and 15 bases from J; bases unmatched to any gene: 8. Germline V gives CDR1 MNHEY, CDR2 SVGAGI. In nucleotides, the CDR3 is TGTGCCAGCAGTTCCGGACAGGGGGCAACCGGGCATTTT. Translated: CASSSGQGATGHF.

V gene TRBV1 combines with J gene TRBJ1-2; the table's D call, TRBD1, has no DNA check behind it. TRBV1 is marked as a pseudogene. The CDR3 consists of 15 residues. The CDR3 region is CTSSQSSDSDYGYTF. Here the CDR3 DNA reads TGCACCAGCAGCCAAAGCTCGGACAGCGACTATGGCTACACCTTC.

The chain is built from TRBV6-1 and TRBJ2-7; the match to TRBD2 covers 9 bases. V lost 1 base to trimming and J lost 1 base; unmatched junction nucleotides: 11. The length of the CDR3 is 18 residues. CDR1 and CDR2 from the germline V gene are MNHNS and SASEGT. The CDR3 DNA is TGTGCCAGCAGTGAAGGGGACAGACTAGCGGATTTATCCTACGAGCAGTACTTC. Translation gives CASSEGDRLADLSYEQYF.

The rearrangement links TRBV28 to TRBJ2-7; TRBD1 matches at 7 bases. The CDR3 loop spans 13 amino acids. Trimming removed 4 bases from V and 6 bases from J; junction bases left unmatched: 6. Germline values: CDR1 MDHEN, CDR2 SYDVKM. CDR3 in amino acids: CASSSLRTGEQYF. The CDR3 DNA follows: TGTGCCAGCAGTTCCTTACGGACAGGCGAGCAGTACTTC.

J is TRBJ1-1 and V is TRBV7-2, with D maybe TRBD1 (5 bases). Per germline, CDR1 SGHTA and CDR2 FQGNSA. This CDR3 has 13 residues. The ends were cut back, 4 bases at V and 4 bases at J, with 10 bases in the middle. In DNA, the CDR3 is TGTGCCAGCAGCTCAGGGATCCCCACTGAAGCTTTCTTT. Its translation: CASSSGIPTEAFF.

This chain links TRBV18 with TRBJ2-2; tentatively, D is TRBD1 (6 bases). The CDR3 contains 14 residues. Per the germline V gene, CDR1 is KGHSH and CDR2 is LQKENI. The V end was cut by 3 bases, the J end by 3 bases, with 8 bases between. The CDR3 here is CASSPQGYTGELFF. CDR3 nucleotides: TGTGCCAGCTCACCGCAGGGGTACACCGGGGAGCTGTTTTTT.

This chain links TRBV5-1 with TRBJ2-1; 11 positions agree with TRBD2. This CDR3 region has 17 residues. Trimming took 1 base from V and 5 from J; bases not matched to a gene: 8. The germline V gene has CDR1 SGHRS and CDR2 YFSETQ. The CDR3 reads CASSLRVAGGSHNEQFF. CDR3 DNA sequence: TGCGCCAGCAGCTTGAGGGTAGCGGGAGGGTCCCACAATGAGCAGTTCTTC.

The CDR3 protein is CASSETSASSYNEQFF. The CDR3 coding sequence is TGTGCCAGCAGTGAGACTAGCGCAAGCTCCTACAATGAGCAGTTCTTC. The chain combines TRBV2 with TRBJ2-1; TRBD2 aligns across 8 bases. After removal of 3 bases from V and 0 bases from J, the junction contained 4 bases not matched to a gene. The CDR3 loop spans 16 amino acids. Germline V gives CDR1 SNHLY, CDR2 FYNNEI.

The genes are TRBV7-6 and TRBJ1-1; tentatively, D is TRBD1 (5 bases). CDR1 is SGHVS, CDR2 FNYEAQ, per germline. The V end was cut by 1 base, the J end by 5 bases, with 11 bases between. The length of the CDR3 is 14 residues. For the CDR3, the DNA is TGTGCCAGCAGCTTAGGGCAGGGCCGGACTGAAGCTTTCTTT. This translates into CASSLGQGRTEAFF.

The chain is built from TRBV7-2 and TRBJ2-1; 9 nucleotides match TRBD2. The germline gives CDR1 SGHTA, CDR2 FQGNSA. The V gene end was trimmed by 4 bases and the J gene end by 10 bases; junction bases not matched to a gene: 2. This CDR3 region has 12 residues. The CDR3 loop reads CASSSLAGEQFF. CDR3 coding DNA: TGTGCCAGCAGCTCTCTAGCGGGGGAGCAGTTCTTC.

The rearrangement uses TRBV27 and TRBJ2-7; possible D gene TRBD2, 6 bases. The CDR3 totals 12 residues. The germline V gene encodes CDR1 MNHEY and CDR2 SMNVEV (reference sequence). The germline V and J ends were trimmed by 5 bases and 6 bases, with 11 bases remaining between them. CDR3 nucleotides: TGTGCCAGCAGTCACCCCGGGGGCGAGCAGTACTTC. Protein product: CASSHPGGEQYF.

The rearrangement uses TRBV9 and TRBJ2-1; D is perhaps TRBD2 (6 bases). Trimming stripped 5 bases from V and 4 bases from J, with 16 bases between. Germline loops: CDR1 SGDLS, CDR2 YYNGEE. This CDR3 spans 15 amino acids. CDR3 amino acids: CASRPTSGIYNEQFF. In DNA, the CDR3 is TGTGCCAGCAGACCGACTAGTGGGATTTACAATGAGCAGTTCTTC.